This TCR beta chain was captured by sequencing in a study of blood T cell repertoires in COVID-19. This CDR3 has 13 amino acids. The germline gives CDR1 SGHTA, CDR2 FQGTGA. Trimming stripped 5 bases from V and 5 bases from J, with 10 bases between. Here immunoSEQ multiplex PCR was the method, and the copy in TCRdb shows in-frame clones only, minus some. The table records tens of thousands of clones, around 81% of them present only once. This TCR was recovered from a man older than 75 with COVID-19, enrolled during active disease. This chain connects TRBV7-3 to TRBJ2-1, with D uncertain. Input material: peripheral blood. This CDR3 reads CASSANRDNEQFF. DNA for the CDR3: TGTGCCAGCAGCGCTAACCGGGACAATGAGCAGTTCTTC.